The 23 T cell receptor beta chains below come from one sample, sequenced in a study of blood T cell repertoires in COVID-19. Produced via immunoSEQ multiplex PCR; TCRdb's table is partial and in-frame only. The profile shows roughly 60,000 clones, 85% to 90% of them singletons. Sequencing was done on a sample of peripheral blood. These TCRs come from a man in his 60s with active COVID-19.

This chain uses TRBV19 with TRBJ2-7; 10 nucleotides agree with TRBD1. CDR3 size: 16 residues. Looked up from germline, CDR1 is LNHDA and CDR2 is SQIVND (reference sequence). V shed 4 bases, J shed 2 bases, and the junction held 8 bases outside the gene matches. The CDR3 protein is CASSRTGQGLTYEQYF. The DNA of the CDR3 is TGTGCCAGTAGTAGGACGGGACAGGGGTTAACCTACGAGCAGTACTTC. Using reference TRBV19 and TRBJ2-7 for the parts outside the CDR3, the full variable domain is DGGITQSPKYLFRKEGQNVTLSCEQNLNHDAMYWYRQDPGQGLRLIYYSQIVNDFQKGDIAEGYSVSREKKESFPLTVTSAQKNPTAFYLCASSRTGQGLTYEQYFGPGTRLTVT.

J is TRBJ1-1 and V is TRBV4-1; no clear D. This CDR3 has 15 residues. Trimming shortened V by 0 bases and J by 0 bases, and 8 bases separated the two germline ends. CDR1 and CDR2 (germline): MGHRA, YSYEKL. As DNA, the CDR3 is TGCGCCAGCAGCCAAGACGGGTTCATGAACACTGAAGCTTTCTTT. As protein: CASSQDGFMNTEAFF.

CDR3 sequence: CASNPQGNEKLFF. In DNA, the CDR3 is TGTGCCAGCAACCCACAGGGAAATGAAAAACTGTTTTTT. The chain uses TRBV2 and TRBJ1-4; weak D call: TRBD1 (6 bases). Trimming removed 7 bases from V and 5 bases from J, with 11 bases in between. This CDR3 has 13 residues. The germline CDR1 and CDR2 sequences are SNHLY and FYNNEI.

This clone is a singleton in its sample. CDR3 amino acids: CASSERGNEQFF. CDR3 in DNA: TGTGCCAGCAGTGAAAGGGGGAATGAGCAGTTCTTC. This chain connects TRBV25-1 to TRBJ2-1, with D perhaps TRBD1 (6 bases). The germline gives CDR1 MGHDK, CDR2 SYGVNS. CDR3 length equals 12 residues. Trimming stripped 2 bases from V and 7 bases from J, with 6 bases between.

The table lists this clone with a count of one. Here the CDR3 reads CASRIGTSGRADTQYF. Here the CDR3 DNA reads TGTGCCAGCAGAATAGGGACTAGCGGGAGGGCAGATACGCAGTATTTT. The chain couples TRBV7-3 to TRBJ2-3; 16 bases line up with TRBD2. The CDR3 spans 16 residues. Trimming at V came to 6 bases and at J to 4 bases, leaving 4 bases not matched to a gene. Germline V gene data show CDR1 as SGHTA and CDR2 as FQGTGA. Looking up the rest from reference TRBV7-3 and TRBJ2-3 gives the full variable domain: GAGVSQTPSNKVTEKGKYVELRCDPISGHTALYWYRQSLGQGPEFLIYFQGTGAADDSGLPNDRFFAVRPEGSVSTLKIQRTERGDSAVYLCASRIGTSGRADTQYFGPGTRLTVL.

This rearrangement joins TRBV27 to TRBJ2-1; 10 nucleotides align to TRBD1. Germline CDR1 is MNHEY and CDR2 is SMNVEV (reference sequence). The CDR3 runs to 16 residues. V shed 2 bases and J 5 bases; nucleotides not matched to a gene: 6. The CDR3 nucleotides are TGTGCCAGCAGTTTACTCGGGACAGGGGTAAACAATGAGCAGTTCTTC. This codes for CASSLLGTGVNNEQFF.

The rearrangement joins TRBV10-3 to TRBJ2-7; 12 nucleotides agree with TRBD2. The length of the CDR3 is 18 residues. Germline-derived CDR1 and CDR2 are ENHRY and SYGVKD. V shed 0 bases and J 3 bases; nucleotides not matched to a gene: 9. CDR3 in DNA: TGTGCCATCAGTGAGTCGATGCCTAGCGGGAGGGCCGGCTACGAGCAGTACTTC. Amino acids: CAISESMPSGRAGYEQYF.

The chain joins TRBV5-6 to TRBJ2-1; TRBD2 matches 10 bases. CDR3 size: 14 residues. CDR1 and CDR2 (germline): SGHDT, YYEEEE. With 7 bases clipped from V and 3 bases from J, the junction kept 4 bases outside the gene matches. CDR3 coding DNA: TGTGCCAGCTCTGGACTAGCGGTCTACAATGAGCAGTTCTTC. Translating it yields CASSGLAVYNEQFF. Using reference TRBV5-6 and TRBJ2-1 for the parts outside the CDR3, the full variable domain is DAGVTQSPTHLIKTRGQQVTLRCSPKSGHDTVSWYQQALGQGPQFIFQYYEEEERQRGNFPDRFSGHQFPNYSSELNVNALLLGDSALYLCASSGLAVYNEQFFGPGTRLTVL.

The CDR3 sequence: CASLDRTNEKLFF. In nucleotides, the CDR3 is TGTGCCAGCCTGGACAGAACTAATGAAAAACTGTTTTTT. V usage is TRBV19 and J usage is TRBJ1-4; weak D call: TRBD1 (6 bases). Germline CDR1 is LNHDA and CDR2 is SQIVND (reference sequence). V lost 9 bases and J lost 1, with 9 bases in between. The CDR3 has 13 amino acids.

The chain recombines TRBV19 with TRBJ2-2; 9 bases line up with TRBD1. The V gene's germline CDR1 is LNHDA and CDR2 SQIVND (reference sequence). V was clipped by 4 bases and J by 5 bases; unmatched bases: 8. The CDR3 contains 16 residues. CDR3 loop: CASSTRDRVWTGELFF. In DNA, the CDR3 is TGTGCCAGTAGTACCAGGGACAGGGTGTGGACCGGGGAGCTGTTTTTT.

As to this clone: The sample carries other DNA sequences with the same CDR3. The chain couples TRBV11-2 to TRBJ2-7; no definite D call. This CDR3 spans 11 amino acids. CDR1 and CDR2 from the germline V gene are SGHAT and FQNNGV. The ends were cut back, 4 bases at V and 2 bases at J, with 3 bases in the middle. The CDR3 DNA reads TGTGCCAGCAGCTCGGCCTACGAGCAGTACTTC. Translation gives CASSSAYEQYF.

The V gene is TRBV11-2, the J gene TRBJ2-5; TRBD2 matches 8 bases. Germline lookup yields CDR1 SGHAT and CDR2 FQNNGV. The CDR3 has 15 amino acids. V lost 5 bases to trimming and J lost 5 bases; unmatched junction nucleotides: 10. CDR3 sequence (DNA): TGTGCCAGCAGCCCAGGGACTAGATCTTGGGAGACCCAGTACTTC. This encodes CASSPGTRSWETQYF.

The table lists this clone with a few counts. V and J are TRBV29-1 and TRBJ1-4, with 8 bases aligning to TRBD1. This CDR3 has 13 amino acids. Trimming cost V 6 bases and J 8 bases; bases outside gene matches: 8. The germline CDR1 and CDR2 sequences are SQVTM and ANQGSEA. The CDR3 loop is CSVAGGGGEKLFF. The CDR3 DNA follows: TGCAGCGTCGCAGGGGGCGGTGGGGAAAAACTGTTTTTT.

This chain connects TRBV12-3 or TRBV12-4 to TRBJ2-7; D remains unclear. The CDR3 loop spans 12 amino acids. Trimming took 4 bases from V and 0 from J, leaving 4 bases between them. The CDR3 loop reads CASSSVSYEQYF. The CDR3 bases are TGTGCCAGCAGTTCTGTCTCCTACGAGCAGTACTTC.

CDR3 bases: TGTGCCAGCAGCCCTAATCAGCCCCAGCATTTT. As protein: CASSPNQPQHF. The chain employs TRBV12-3 or TRBV12-4 and TRBJ1-5; D unclear. The CDR3 is made up of 11 amino acids. V was trimmed by 6 bases and J by 4 bases, leaving 4 bases between them.

The V call is TRBV2, the J call TRBJ1-6, with D possibly TRBD1 on 6 matching bases. With 6 bases removed from V and 5 bases from J, the gap between germline ends came to 11 bases. This CDR3 has 14 amino acids. Germline loops: CDR1 SNHLY, CDR2 FYNNEI. The CDR3 protein is CASRHRVHNSPLHF. The CDR3 DNA sequence: TGTGCCAGCAGACACAGGGTCCATAATTCACCCCTCCACTTT.

The rearrangement uses TRBV13 and TRBJ2-3; 7 bases agree with TRBD2. V dropped 4 bases and J dropped 2; count of bases not matched to a gene: 12. CDR1 is PRHDT, CDR2 FYEKMQ, per germline (reference sequence). The CDR3 extends over 17 amino acids. This CDR3 is CASSSGNRAGNTDTQYF. DNA for the CDR3: TGTGCCAGCAGCTCGGGAAACAGAGCGGGAAACACAGATACGCAGTATTTT.

The V and J genes are TRBV3-1 (or the pseudogene TRBV3-2) and TRBJ2-1; 12 bases are shared with TRBD2. With V trimmed by 4 bases and J by 7 bases, 5 bases remained unmatched. The CDR3 is 15 amino acids. Germline V gives CDR1 LGHDT, CDR2 YNNKEL (reference sequence). Written as DNA, the CDR3 is TGTGCCAGCAGCCTCGGACTAGCGGGACGGAATGAGCAGTTCTTC. Its protein product is CASSLGLAGRNEQFF.

The chain employs TRBV5-1 and TRBJ2-1, with 8 positions matching TRBD1. The germline gives CDR1 SGHRS, CDR2 YFSETQ. V was pared by 4 bases and J by 0 bases, with 15 bases of the junction left unmatched. The CDR3 is made up of 19 amino acids. Here the CDR3 reads CASSLDRGAIQSSYNEQFF. CDR3 in DNA: TGCGCCAGCAGCCTCGACAGGGGAGCGATCCAGAGCTCCTACAATGAGCAGTTCTTC.

The rearrangement joins TRBV19 to TRBJ1-5; maybe TRBD1 (6 bases). This CDR3 contains 16 residues. Germline V CDR1 and CDR2: LNHDA, SQIVND (reference sequence). Deletions cut 5 bases from V and 2 bases from J, with 16 bases between. CDR3 loop: CASSALPGAGNQPQHF. As DNA, the CDR3 is TGTGCCAGTAGTGCCCTTCCAGGGGCAGGCAATCAGCCCCAGCATTTT.

The DNA of the CDR3 is TGTGCCAGCAGTCTATGGACTGCACAAGAGACCCAGTACTTC. Its translation: CASSLWTAQETQYF. The J gene is TRBJ2-5, the V gene TRBV3-1 (or the pseudogene TRBV3-2); D is possibly TRBD2 (5 bases). The V end lost 6 bases, the J end lost 2 bases, and 13 bases lay between the germline ends. Looked up from germline, CDR1 is LGHDT and CDR2 is YNNKEL (reference sequence). The CDR3 sequence is 14 residues long.

The chain has TRBV2 and TRBJ2-7; 7 bases line up with TRBD2. Germline V gene sequence: CDR1 SNHLY, CDR2 FYNNEI. The CDR3 length is 18 residues. The ends lost 3 bases at V and 1 base at J; junction bases unmatched: 15. CDR3 region: CASSDVWGSSGKSYEQYF. In DNA form, the CDR3 reads TGTGCCAGCAGTGATGTTTGGGGTTCGAGCGGGAAATCCTACGAGCAGTACTTC. Full variable domain (missing parts from reference TRBV2 and TRBJ2-7): EPEVTQTPSHQVTQMGQEVILRCVPISNHLYFYWYRQILGQKVEFLVSFYNNEISEKSEIFDDQFSVERPDGSNFTLKIRSTKLEDSAMYFCASSDVWGSSGKSYEQYFGPGTRLTVT.

The chain couples TRBV7-2 to TRBJ2-7; tentative D call: TRBD1 (6 bases). Trimming cost V 4 bases and J 5 bases, with 15 bases left between them. Germline values: CDR1 SGHTA, CDR2 FQGNSA. This CDR3 has 14 residues. This chain's CDR3 is CASSSRTTGHEQYF. The CDR3 DNA reads TGTGCCAGCAGCTCCCGCACGACAGGTCACGAGCAGTACTTC.